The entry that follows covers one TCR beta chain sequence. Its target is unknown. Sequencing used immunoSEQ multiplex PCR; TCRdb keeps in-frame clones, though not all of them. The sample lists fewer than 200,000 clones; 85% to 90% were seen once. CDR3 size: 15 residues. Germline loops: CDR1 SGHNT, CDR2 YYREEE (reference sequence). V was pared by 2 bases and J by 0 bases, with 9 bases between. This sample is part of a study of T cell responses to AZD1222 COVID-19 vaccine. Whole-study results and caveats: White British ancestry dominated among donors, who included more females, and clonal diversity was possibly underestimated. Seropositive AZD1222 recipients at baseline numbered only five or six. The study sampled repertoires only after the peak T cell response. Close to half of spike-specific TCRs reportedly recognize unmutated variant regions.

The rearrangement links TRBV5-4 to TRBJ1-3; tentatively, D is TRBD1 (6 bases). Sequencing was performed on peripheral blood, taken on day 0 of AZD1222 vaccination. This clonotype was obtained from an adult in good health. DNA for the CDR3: TGTGCCAGCAGCTTTGGGGGCAGCTCTGGAAACACCATATATTTT. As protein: CASSFGGSSGNTIYF.